This T cell receptor beta chain was recorded in a study of blood T cell repertoires in COVID-19. At the level of the study: The United States, Italy and Spain supplied acute and convalescent COVID-19 samples. From T cells, B-cell-depleted T cells, or PBMCs came the material, which was cDNA or gDNA.

With 2 bases removed from V and 7 bases from J, the gap between germline ends came to 6 bases. Per the germline V gene, CDR1 is SGHVS and CDR2 is FNYEAQ. The CDR3 is 12 amino acids. Per the study methods: Counts of nucleated cells, estimated from reference gene primer amplification, were obtained. Profiling relied on immunoSEQ multiplex PCR, and the TCRdb table lists in-frame clones only, not all of them. V and J calls and clone size follow that table, whereas D and trimming were derived from the DNA. The repertoire holds roughly 86,000 clones, with around 80% as singletons. This receptor was identified in a man aged 50 to 59 who had recovered from COVID-19. The genes are TRBV7-6 and TRBJ2-1; D uncertain. The material sequenced was peripheral blood. CDR3 nucleotides: TGTGCCAGCAGCTTACTCCAGAATGAGCAGTTCTTC. This gives the protein CASSLLQNEQFF.